A single sample is the source of the 10 T cell receptor beta chains below, sequenced in a study of T cell changes during pregnancy in multiple sclerosis. Sequencing used immunoSEQ multiplex PCR; TCRdb keeps in-frame clones, though not all of them. This table has fewer than 40,000 clones, around 90% appearing once. Source: CD8+ T cells from peripheral blood mononuclear cells, taken in the first trimester of pregnancy. These receptors were collected from a female donor with multiple sclerosis, enrolled in a pregnancy study.

In nucleotides, the CDR3 is TGCGCCAGCAGCCCGGGACAGTACTCTGGAAACACCATATATTTT. This codes for CASSPGQYSGNTIYF. J is TRBJ1-3 and V is TRBV5-1; 7 positions agree with TRBD1. Looked up from germline, CDR1 is SGHRS and CDR2 is YFSETQ. This CDR3 is built from 15 residues. V was clipped by 4 bases and J by 0 bases; unmatched bases: 4.

The chain employs TRBV27 and TRBJ2-1; 7 bases are shared with TRBD1. The V gene end was trimmed by 4 bases and the J gene end by 3 bases; junction bases not matched to a gene: 12. Germline V gives CDR1 MNHEY, CDR2 SMNVEV (reference sequence). This CDR3 has 17 residues. This CDR3 is CASSSFGTQGSYNEQFF. The DNA for the CDR3 is TGTGCCAGCAGTTCCTTCGGGACACAGGGGAGCTACAATGAGCAGTTCTTC.

This chain links TRBV11-2 with TRBJ2-7, with D possibly matching TRBD1 (7 bases). The germline V and J ends were trimmed by 0 bases and 0 bases, with 24 bases remaining between them. The CDR3 contains 20 residues. The germline V gene has CDR1 SGHAT and CDR2 FQNNGV. DNA of the CDR3: TGTGCCAGCAGCTTAGACGGGCGGGACAGAACTTCCTACTACTCCTACGAGCAGTACTTC. Its protein is CASSLDGRDRTSYYSYEQYF.

In its sample, this clone was seen once. The chain is built from TRBV4-1 and TRBJ1-4; unclear D gene. The V gene lost 3 bases and the J gene lost 7 bases, with 12 bases spanning the gap. CDR1 is MGHRA, CDR2 YSYEKL, per germline. The CDR3 runs 14 residues. CDR3 sequence: CASSHPSIGEKLFF. CDR3 sequence (DNA): TGCGCCAGCAGCCATCCTAGTATCGGTGAAAAACTGTTTTTT.

V and J are TRBV2 and TRBJ2-7; possibly TRBD2 for D (6 bases). CDR3 length equals 14 residues. Germline CDR1 is SNHLY and CDR2 is FYNNEI. The ends were cut back, 1 base at V and 3 bases at J, with 10 bases in the middle. This CDR3 is CASSEGQTSYEQYF. CDR3 sequence (DNA): TGTGCCAGCAGTGAAGGCCAGACTAGCTACGAGCAGTACTTC.

The CDR3 sequence is CASSTSGSAYNEQFF. The CDR3, as DNA: TGTGCCAGTAGCACTAGCGGGAGCGCCTACAATGAGCAGTTCTTC. This chain uses TRBV19 with TRBJ2-1, with TRBD2 matching over 11 bases. Germline-derived CDR1 and CDR2 are LNHDA and SQIVND (reference sequence). This CDR3 is 15 amino acids long. V shed 6 bases and J 2 bases; nucleotides not matched to a gene: 3. The full variable domain, completed using reference TRBV19 and TRBJ2-1, is DGGITQSPKYLFRKEGQNVTLSCEQNLNHDAMYWYRQDPGQGLRLIYYSQIVNDFQKGDIAEGYSVSREKKESFPLTVTSAQKNPTAFYLCASSTSGSAYNEQFFGPGTRLTVL.

This clone occurred a few times. The rearrangement links TRBV11-2 to TRBJ2-5; 10 bases are shared with TRBD2. The trim removed 4 bases at V and 7 bases at J, leaving 6 bases unmatched. CDR3 length equals 14 residues. Germline lookup yields CDR1 SGHAT and CDR2 FQNNGV. The CDR3 DNA reads TGTGCCAGCAGCTCTCTCACTAGCGGGGTGACCCAGTACTTC. Residues: CASSSLTSGVTQYF.

V is TRBV7-6 and J is TRBJ2-7; 13 positions match TRBD2. With V trimmed by 5 bases and J by 2 bases, 3 bases remained unmatched. CDR1 SGHVS and CDR2 FNYEAQ come from the germline V gene. The CDR3 is 15 amino acids. The CDR3 DNA follows: TGTGCCAGCAGCGCGGGACTAGCGGGAACCTACGAGCAGTACTTC. Its translation is CASSAGLAGTYEQYF. Full variable domain (outside the CDR3, taken from reference TRBV7-6 and TRBJ2-7): GAGVSQSPRYKVTKRGQDVALRCDPISGHVSLYWYRQALGQGPEFLTYFNYEAQQDKSGLPNDRFSAERPEGSISTLTIQRTEQRDSAMYRCASSAGLAGTYEQYFGPGTRLTVT.

The chain has TRBV6-4 and TRBJ2-3; D not certain. The V end lost 0 bases, the J end lost 0 bases, and 10 bases lay between the germline ends. The CDR3 extends over 16 amino acids. Germline-derived CDR1 and CDR2 are MRHNA and SNTAGT. The CDR3 DNA sequence: TGTGCCAGCAGTGACTCGCCAGCGCTAAGCACAGATACGCAGTATTTT. Translation gives CASSDSPALSTDTQYF.

This chain connects TRBV19 to TRBJ2-6, with TRBD1 identical over 12 bases. J lost 2 bases, V lost 5 bases, and 13 bases had no gene match. Per the germline V gene, CDR1 is LNHDA and CDR2 is SQIVND (reference sequence). The CDR3 is 20 amino acids. CDR3 sequence reads: CASSLSPGQGALAGANVLTF. CDR3 nucleotides: TGTGCCAGTAGTCTATCTCCGGGACAGGGGGCGCTGGCTGGGGCCAACGTCCTGACTTTC.